What follows are 24 T cell receptor beta chains derived from one specimen sequenced in a study of blood T cell repertoires in COVID-19. Generated by immunoSEQ multiplex PCR, the TCRdb table keeps only in-frame clones and is missing some. Of some 150,000 clones listed, approximately 80% are singletons. What was sequenced was PBMCs or T cells enriched from blood (not recorded which). All receptors derive from a woman aged 40 to 49 who had recovered from COVID-19.

V gene TRBV29-1 combines with J gene TRBJ1-1, with D perhaps matching TRBD1 (5 bases). Trimming stripped 4 bases from V and 10 bases from J, with 13 bases between. This CDR3 has 11 amino acids. The germline CDR1 and CDR2 sequences are SQVTM and ANQGSEA. As DNA, the CDR3 is TGCAGCGTTGGCCGGGCGGGGGTAGCTTTCTTT. This encodes CSVGRAGVAFF.

This clone appeared once. V and J are TRBV28 and TRBJ2-7; D uncertain. CDR1 is MDHEN, CDR2 SYDVKM, per germline. V lost 6 bases and J lost 7, with 19 bases in between. The CDR3 is 14 residues long. DNA of the CDR3: TGTGCCAGCAGCCGGTCTATTAATTCCGAAGAGCAGTACTTC. Its translation: CASSRSINSEEQYF.

This rearrangement joins TRBV7-6 to TRBJ2-7; 9 bases are a match to TRBD1. CDR1 and CDR2 from the germline V gene are SGHVS and FNYEAQ. This CDR3 is built from 14 residues. Germline trimming cut 5 bases from V and 5 bases from J; bases unmatched to any gene: 7. The CDR3 protein is CASSTTGGSDEQYF. CDR3 bases: TGTGCCAGCAGCACTACAGGGGGCTCGGACGAGCAGTACTTC. The full variable domain, completed using reference TRBV7-6 and TRBJ2-7, is GAGVSQSPRYKVTKRGQDVALRCDPISGHVSLYWYRQALGQGPEFLTYFNYEAQQDKSGLPNDRFSAERPEGSISTLTIQRTEQRDSAMYRCASSTTGGSDEQYFGPGTRLTVT.

The chain recombines TRBV4-1 with TRBJ2-3; 9 bases are shared with TRBD1. Germline CDR1 reads MGHRA; CDR2 reads YSYEKL. CDR3 length equals 16 residues. The V gene end was trimmed by 4 bases and the J gene end by 6 bases; junction bases not matched to a gene: 11. This CDR3 reads CASSLGSGTGWDTQYF. CDR3 coding DNA: TGCGCCAGCAGCCTTGGTTCCGGGACAGGGTGGGATACGCAGTATTTT.

This clone was seen at least ten times. This chain uses TRBV12-5 with TRBJ1-2; 7 bases are shared with TRBD1. V shed 4 bases and J 6 bases; nucleotides not matched to a gene: 11. Per germline, CDR1 LGHNT and CDR2 FRNRAP. The CDR3 is 15 amino acids. The CDR3 sequence: CASGSPDRPYDGYTF. The CDR3 DNA sequence: TGTGCTAGTGGTTCACCGGACAGGCCCTATGATGGCTACACCTTC. The complete variable domain, with remaining parts taken from reference TRBV12-5 and TRBJ1-2, reads DARVTQTPRHKVTEMGQEVTMRCQPILGHNTVFWYRQTMMQGLELLAYFRNRAPLDDSGMPKDRFSAEMPDATLATLKIQPSEPRDSAVYFCASGSPDRPYDGYTFGSGTRLTVV.

With respect to this clone: Sequence at one end of the junction differs from germline and may be a read error. The chain links TRBV30 to TRBJ2-1; TRBD1 matches 7 bases. This CDR3 has 11 amino acids. Germline V lookup: CDR1 GTSNPN, CDR2 SVGIG (reference sequence). CDR3 in DNA: TGTGCCTGTACCGGGACAGAGACTTTGCTCTTC. Translated, it gives CACTGTETLLF.

The sample holds one count of this clone. The V and J genes are TRBV30 and TRBJ2-7; 8 bases agree with TRBD2. V gave up 3 bases and J gave up 3 bases; unmatched junction bases: 4. Germline CDR1 reads GTSNPN; CDR2 reads SVGIG (reference sequence). The CDR3 is made up of 13 amino acids. CDR3 DNA: TGTGCCTGGAGGGGCGGGAGGCTCTACGAGCAGTACTTC. Its protein product is CAWRGGRLYEQYF.

This chain joins TRBV24-1 and TRBJ2-5; TRBD1 might be the D (6 bases). Germline loops: CDR1 KGHDR, CDR2 SFDVKD. V shed 5 bases and J shed 1 base, with 13 bases lying between them. The CDR3 covers 15 residues. The CDR3: CATSGERGIQETQYF. The CDR3 DNA is TGTGCCACCAGTGGCGAAAGGGGGATCCAAGAGACCCAGTACTTC.

CDR3 sequence reads: CASSSVEGLGTYGYTF. The CDR3 DNA reads as TGTGCCAGCAGCTCAGTGGAGGGGCTTGGGACCTATGGCTACACCTTC. The J gene is TRBJ1-2, the V gene TRBV7-9; tentatively, D is TRBD1 (5 bases). The CDR3 has 16 amino acids. Between the trimmed V and J ends, which lost 4 bases and 4 bases, there was a span of 19 bases. In germline, CDR1 is SEHNR, CDR2 FQNEAQ (reference sequence).

This clone was counted once. The chain's CDR3 is CAISETMGRGSYNSPLHF. The DNA of the CDR3 is TGTGCCATCAGTGAGACCATGGGAAGGGGCTCCTATAATTCACCCCTCCACTTT. V gene TRBV10-3 combines with J gene TRBJ1-6, with TRBD1 as a possible D gene (5 bases). The germline V and J ends were trimmed by 2 bases and 0 bases, with 14 bases remaining between them. Looked up from germline, CDR1 is ENHRY and CDR2 is SYGVKD. This CDR3 region has 18 residues.

The gene calls are TRBV11-2 and TRBJ1-2; tentatively, D is TRBD1 (5 bases). The length of the CDR3 is 13 residues. CDR1 SGHAT and CDR2 FQNNGV come from the germline V gene. Trimming cost V 5 bases and J 7 bases, with 14 bases left between them. The CDR3 loop reads CASSPEEGPGYTF. CDR3 in DNA: TGTGCCAGCAGCCCGGAGGAGGGACCTGGCTACACCTTC. Full variable domain (outside the CDR3, taken from reference TRBV11-2 and TRBJ1-2): EAGVAQSPRYKIIEKRQSVAFWCNPISGHATLYWYQQILGQGPKLLIQFQNNGVVDDSQLPKDRFSAERLKGVDSTLKIQPAKLEDSAVYLCASSPEEGPGYTFGSGTRLTVV.

The chain employs TRBV7-9 and TRBJ1-1; D is unclear. The germline gives CDR1 SEHNR, CDR2 FQNEAQ (reference sequence). The CDR3 spans 12 residues. Trimming removed 2 bases at V and 8 bases at J, with 9 bases between. CDR3 loop: CASSLLTSEAFF. Here the CDR3 DNA reads TGTGCCAGCAGCTTACTTACATCGGAAGCTTTCTTT.

The chain carries TRBV4-1 and TRBJ2-1, with 9 nucleotides matching TRBD2. This CDR3 is built from 16 residues. Trimming took 4 bases from V and 0 from J; bases not matched to a gene: 4. In germline, CDR1 is MGHRA, CDR2 YSYEKL. CDR3 nucleotide sequence: TGCGCCAGCAGCCTCCTTAGCGGGAGCTCCTACAATGAGCAGTTCTTC. Its protein is CASSLLSGSSYNEQFF.

The CDR3 nucleotides are TGTGCCAGCAGCCCCGGGACAGGGAACTATGGCTACACCTTC. Translation gives CASSPGTGNYGYTF. The V gene is TRBV6-5, the J gene TRBJ1-2; 9 bases agree with TRBD1. Germline CDR1 is MNHEY and CDR2 is SVGAGI. CDR3 length: 14 residues. V lost 6 bases and J lost 2; bases outside the gene matches: 4.

The rearrangement joins TRBV5-6 to TRBJ1-1; the D is unclear. Germline CDR1 SGHDT, CDR2 YYEEEE. This CDR3 comprises 12 residues. Trimming pared 4 bases from V and 1 base from J, leaving 5 bases between. CDR3 DNA sequence: TGTGCCAGCAGCCCGGGGAACACTGAAGCTTTCTTT. Translation: CASSPGNTEAFF. Supplemented by reference TRBV5-6 and TRBJ1-1, the full variable domain reads DAGVTQSPTHLIKTRGQQVTLRCSPKSGHDTVSWYQQALGQGPQFIFQYYEEEERQRGNFPDRFSGHQFPNYSSELNVNALLLGDSALYLCASSPGNTEAFFGQGTRLTVV.

The genes are TRBV11-2 and TRBJ2-1, with 9 nucleotides matching TRBD2. The germline CDR1 and CDR2 sequences are SGHAT and FQNNGV. The CDR3 contains 15 residues. Losses at the gene ends were 4 bases for V and 15 bases for J; bases not matched to a gene: 16. The CDR3 DNA is TGTGCCAGCAGCTCGCCCCCTTCTAGCGGGGAAGTTCCGTTCTTC. Its translation: CASSSPPSSGEVPFF.

The V and J genes are TRBV10-2 and TRBJ2-1, with 10 bases aligning to TRBD2. J lost 10 bases, V lost 2 bases, and 5 bases had no gene match. The germline V gene has CDR1 WSHSY and CDR2 SAAADI. The CDR3 covers 14 residues. The CDR3 loop reads CASSESGGAGEQFF. The DNA of the CDR3 is TGCGCCAGCAGTGAGAGCGGGGGGGCCGGGGAGCAGTTCTTC.

This chain uses TRBV29-1 with TRBJ2-7; tentative D call: TRBD1 (6 bases). CDR1 and CDR2 from the germline V gene are SQVTM and ANQGSEA. Trimming took 7 bases from V and 4 from J, leaving 20 bases between them. The CDR3 is 14 amino acids. The CDR3 DNA follows: TGCAGCGCCTCCGACAGGACACTGAATTACGAGCAGTACTTC. Its protein is CSASDRTLNYEQYF.

This chain uses TRBV3-1 (or the pseudogene TRBV3-2) with TRBJ2-7; possibly TRBD1 for D (5 bases). Trimming shortened V by 4 bases and J by 2 bases, and 12 bases separated the two germline ends. This CDR3 is 14 amino acids long. CDR1 is LGHDT and CDR2 is YNNKEL in the germline V gene (reference sequence). CDR3 sequence: CASSLLDTPYEQYF. As DNA, the CDR3 is TGTGCCAGCAGCCTCTTGGACACACCCTACGAGCAGTACTTC.

The rearrangement joins TRBV7-8 to TRBJ2-7; TRBD2 agrees at 7 bases. This CDR3 has 15 residues. CDR1 is SGHVS and CDR2 is FQNEAQ in the germline V gene. The J segment lost 1 base and the V segment lost 2 bases, leaving 5 bases of the junction unmatched. This CDR3 reads CASSLYQGGSYEQYF. As DNA, the CDR3 is TGTGCCAGCAGCTTATATCAGGGAGGGTCCTACGAGCAGTACTTC.

This chain joins TRBV3-1 (or the pseudogene TRBV3-2) and TRBJ2-2, with TRBD2 matching over 15 bases. The J segment lost 4 bases and the V segment lost 0 bases, leaving 6 bases of the junction unmatched. Germline CDR1 reads LGHDT; CDR2 reads YNNKEL (reference sequence). The CDR3 has 19 amino acids. This CDR3 reads CASSQDGTSGGLSTGELFF. In DNA, the CDR3 is TGTGCCAGCAGCCAAGATGGGACTAGCGGGGGGCTAAGCACCGGGGAGCTGTTTTTT.

V and J are TRBV6-5 and TRBJ2-7; 10 nucleotides line up with TRBD2. This CDR3 comprises 11 residues. The V gene's germline CDR1 is MNHEY and CDR2 SVGAGI. The junction had 2 bases not matched to a gene; V was cut back by 10 bases and J by 5 bases. The CDR3 DNA reads as TGTGCCACCGGGACTAGCGACGAGCAGTACTTC. Protein sequence: CATGTSDEQYF.

This chain connects TRBV21-1 to TRBJ1-5; the table assigns TRBD1, which was not confirmed against the DNA. TRBV21-1 is shown as a pseudogene. This CDR3 is built from 16 residues. Here the CDR3 reads CASRYPQGEVCQPQHF. CDR3 DNA sequence: TGTGCCAGCAGATACCCCCAGGGGGAGGTATGTCAGCCCCAGCATTTT.

Only one count was recorded for this clone. This chain uses TRBV4-1 with TRBJ2-1; the D gene is possibly TRBD2 (5 bases). Germline CDR1 reads MGHRA; CDR2 reads YSYEKL. This CDR3 contains 15 residues. Deletions cut 1 base from V and 0 bases from J, with 7 bases between. CDR3 coding DNA: TGCGCCAGCAGCCAAGTTCGGGACTCCTACAATGAGCAGTTCTTC. It specifies CASSQVRDSYNEQFF.